Each of the 5 T cell receptor beta chains below was sequenced from the same sample in a study of beta chain features in type 1 diabetes. The sequenced template was cDNA made from the entire isolated RNA. Clones were read by immunoSEQ multiplex PCR, and TCRdb kept only the in-frame ones, dropping some. The data contain around 180,000 clones, about 13% of them singletons. The sample comprised central memory CD4+ T cells from blood. The receptors stem from a woman between 18 and 29 years old in good health.

The chain combines TRBV7-3 with TRBJ2-6, with 7 bases lining up with TRBD1. The germline CDR1 and CDR2 sequences are SGHTA and FQGTGA. This CDR3 comprises 16 residues. V lost 4 bases to trimming and J lost 2 bases; unmatched junction nucleotides: 5. In DNA, the CDR3 is TGTGCCAGCAGCTCGTCCACAGGGGCTGGGGCCAACGTCCTGACTTTC. Translating it yields CASSSSTGAGANVLTF.

In its sample, this clone was seen a few times. The rearrangement joins TRBV30 to TRBJ1-3, with TRBD1 matching 8 bases. Germline V lookup: CDR1 GTSNPN, CDR2 SVGIG (reference sequence). The CDR3 totals 13 residues. V gave up 4 bases and J gave up 4 bases; unmatched junction bases: 3. The CDR3 DNA reads as TGTGCCTGGACAGGGGGCTTCGGAAACACCATATATTTT. Translating gives CAWTGGFGNTIYF.

The rearrangement uses TRBV27 and TRBJ1-5; 7 bases are shared with TRBD1. Per germline, CDR1 MNHEY and CDR2 SMNVEV (reference sequence). The length of the CDR3 is 15 residues. V was pared by 2 bases and J by 5 bases, with 6 bases of the junction left unmatched. This CDR3 reads CASSLRDSFYQPQHF. DNA for the CDR3: TGTGCCAGCAGTTTACGGGACAGCTTCTATCAGCCCCAGCATTTT.

This clone was seen a handful of times. The CDR3 protein is CASSASPAYEQYF. The CDR3, as DNA: TGTGCCAGCAGCGCTAGCCCGGCCTACGAGCAGTACTTC. The gene calls are TRBV7-6 and TRBJ2-7; D perhaps matches TRBD2 (5 bases). From germline, CDR1 is SGHVS and CDR2 FNYEAQ. The germline V and J ends were trimmed by 5 bases and 2 bases, with 10 bases remaining between them. The CDR3 sequence is 13 residues long.

This chain joins TRBV29-1 and TRBJ1-5; D unresolved. Per germline, CDR1 SQVTM and CDR2 ANQGSEA. Trimming left V 5 bases short and J 0 bases short, with 8 bases between. The CDR3 loop spans 13 amino acids. CDR3 coding DNA: TGCAGCGTTCGGGGAGATAGCAATCAGCCCCAGCATTTT. It is translated as CSVRGDSNQPQHF.